A single T cell receptor beta chain is shown here with its context. Assembly of TCR beta libraries relied on iRepertoire HTBI primers together with Arm-PCR of CDR3 regions. TCRdb ran MiXCR on the multiplex PCR reads and lists one entry per CDR3 protein. This table has about 400,000 distinct CDR3 sequences, under 25% appearing once. This entry is derived from a study of regulatory T cells in long-lasting Graves disease. Time point here: persistent/refractory GD, antithyroid drugs over 5 years with positive TRAb. Preparation of the TCR library used RNA extracted from PBMCs. This clonotype was obtained from a female donor with Graves disease. The sample consisted of peripheral blood mononuclear cells (PBMCs), taken when the disease was refractory, from a patient treated with antithyroid drugs.

The CDR3 region has the DNA TGCGCCAGCAGCCCCCACCCCGGGCAGGGTTCTGCCGAGCAGTACTTC. Amino acid sequence: CASSPHPGQGSAEQYF. The chain uses TRBV5-1 and TRBJ2-7, with D possibly TRBD1 on 5 matching bases. V was shortened by 4 bases and J by 6 bases, with 23 bases between the two germline ends. CDR1 and CDR2 from the germline V gene are SGHRS and YFSETQ. CDR3 length: 16 residues.